This passage covers 8 T cell receptor beta chains from one sample sequenced in a study of T cells in Graves' hyperthyroidism and ophthalmopathy. Researchers amplified the TCR beta CDR3 regions from RNA transcripts. HTBI primers were used for first-round RT-PCR of the TCR CDR3. TCRdb redid the calling of the multiplex PCR reads with MiXCR, one entry per CDR3 protein. The sample carries 500,000 to 600,000 distinct CDR3 sequences, 46% recorded once. Material for sequencing was peripheral blood or thyroid tissue (not recorded which). Receptor source: an adult woman with Graves' disease, either hyperthyroidism or ophthalmopathy (not recorded which).

This clonotype was seen ten or more times. The rearrangement joins TRBV4-2 to TRBJ2-2; D remains ambiguous. CDR1 LGHNA and CDR2 YNFKEQ come from the germline V gene. There are 14 residues in the CDR3. Trimming shortened V by 0 bases and J by 4 bases, and 6 bases separated the two germline ends. The CDR3 region is CASSQEAITGELFF. The CDR3 DNA sequence: TGTGCCAGCAGCCAAGAGGCGATCACCGGGGAGCTGTTTTTT.

Turning to this clonotype: This could be a read error, since a much larger clone is one nucleotide away. The CDR3 DNA sequence: TGCGCCAGCAGCTCGGACCCCCCGGGGGAAAAACTGTTTTTT. It is translated as CASSSDPPGEKLFF. The chain joins TRBV5-1 to TRBJ1-4; D call uncertain. Trimming cost V 3 bases and J 8 bases, with 14 bases left between them. The CDR3 has 14 residues. Germline V gene sequence: CDR1 SGHRS, CDR2 YFSETQ.

This clonotype was counted at least ten times. The chain links TRBV27 to TRBJ1-5, with D tentatively TRBD1 (5 bases). The CDR3 length is 12 residues. Trimming took 5 bases from V and 11 from J, leaving 13 bases between them. Germline V lookup: CDR1 MNHEY, CDR2 SMNVEV (reference sequence). The CDR3 DNA sequence: TGTGCCAGCAGTGCGCACGGGGGGTCCCAGCATTTT. This translates into CASSAHGGSQHF.

The sample holds many counts of this clonotype. The V call is TRBV20-1, the J call TRBJ1-5; TRBD1 matches at 7 bases. This CDR3 is built from 16 residues. Trimming cost V 0 bases and J 5 bases; bases outside gene matches: 10. CDR1 is DFQATT and CDR2 is SNEGSKA in the germline V gene (reference sequence). The CDR3 DNA reads TGCAGTGCTAGAGATAGGCAGGGGGTAGTGGATCAGCCCCAGCATTTT. It codes for CSARDRQGVVDQPQHF.

The sample holds one count of this clonotype. CDR3 region: CASSEQPGGNTEAFF. Here the CDR3 DNA reads TGTGCCAGCAGTGAACAGCCAGGGGGGAACACTGAAGCTTTCTTT. The chain has TRBV6-1 and TRBJ1-1; 7 bases map to TRBD1. Germline lookup yields CDR1 MNHNS and CDR2 SASEGT. CDR3 length: 15 amino acids. V dropped 2 bases and J dropped 1; count of bases not matched to a gene: 4.

The V call is TRBV2, the J call TRBJ2-5; D gene ambiguous. This CDR3 spans 14 amino acids. V lost 6 bases and J lost 2, with 13 bases in between. Germline values: CDR1 SNHLY, CDR2 FYNNEI. The CDR3 region has the DNA TGTGCCAGCAGCTCAGCAGGAAGTCAAGAGACCCAGTACTTC. Translation: CASSSAGSQETQYF.

This clonotype was counted at least ten times. This chain connects TRBV27 to TRBJ1-4, with D possibly matching TRBD1 (6 bases). The V end was cut by 6 bases, the J end by 5 bases, with 10 bases between. CDR1 is MNHEY, CDR2 SMNVEV, per germline (reference sequence). The CDR3 contains 13 residues. CDR3 residues: CASRPGTNEKLFF. The CDR3 region has the DNA TGTGCCAGCAGACCTGGGACAAATGAAAAACTGTTTTTT.

This clonotype has more than one count but fewer than ten. The chain links TRBV20-1 to TRBJ2-2; D possibly corresponds to TRBD1 (6 bases). This CDR3 contains 14 residues. CDR1 and CDR2 (germline): DFQATT, SNEGSKA (reference sequence). Trimming left V 3 bases short and J 5 bases short, with 13 bases between. The CDR3 DNA sequence: TGCAGTGCTAGGACCAGGGGCTTAACCGGGGAGCTGTTTTTT. Translation gives CSARTRGLTGELFF.